This TCR beta chain was retrieved from a study of blood T cell repertoires in COVID-19. Whole-study context: Acute-phase and convalescent COVID-19 samples originated in the United States, Italy and Spain. Sources were T cells, B-cell-depleted T cells, or PBMCs; the material itself was cDNA or gDNA.

CDR3 size: 16 residues. Germline V lookup: CDR1 LNHDA, CDR2 SQIVND (reference sequence). Unmatched junction bases numbered 7, after V lost 5 bases and J lost 2 bases. In the original workflow: Amplification with reference gene primers provided the estimates of nucleated cell counts. This table comes from immunoSEQ multiplex PCR, and its TCRdb copy is limited to in-frame clones, with some not included. V and J calls plus clone size are reproduced from that table; the DNA served to infer D and trimming. The table includes roughly 230,000 clones, around 83% detected once. The clonotype was recovered from a woman aged 45-65 years with acute or convalescent COVID-19. This chain connects TRBV19 to TRBJ2-3; 10 bases agree with TRBD2. Sequencing used peripheral blood. The CDR3 reads CASSPKLAGYTDTQYF. Here the CDR3 DNA reads TGTGCCAGTAGTCCCAAACTAGCGGGATACACAGATACGCAGTATTTT.